Given below is one TCR beta chain in context. As yet, its antigen is unknown. The data were produced by immunoSEQ multiplex PCR, yet TCRdb's version contains in-frame clones alone and is incomplete. The sample yields around 30,000 clones, just under 80% seen once. The time point is: cycle 4 day 1 (C4D1), after five to seven weeks of nivolumab. All the patients suffered relapse after autologous stem cell transplantation, and brentuximab vedotin exposure differed. The CDR3 covers 12 residues. Trimming left V 3 bases short and J 4 bases short, with 9 bases between. Germline CDR1 SQVTM, CDR2 ANQGSEA. This sample was included in a study of PD-1 blockade in classical Hodgkin lymphoma. Overall study findings and caveats: Healthy donors were reported to have higher baseline TCR diversity than newly diagnosed patients.

The input for sequencing was peripheral blood mononuclear cells (PBMCs), taken before the fourth cycle of nivolumab. This rearrangement joins TRBV29-1 to TRBJ1-2; no firm D call. This TCR was recovered from a human donor with classical Hodgkin lymphoma. CDR3 sequence (DNA): TGCAGCGTTGACACAGACTTCTATGGCTACACCTTC. Encoded protein: CSVDTDFYGYTF. The whole variable domain, filled in from reference TRBV29-1 and TRBJ1-2, reads SAVISQKPSRDICQRGTSLTIQCQVDSQVTMMFWYRQQPGQSLTLIATANQGSEATYESGFVIDKFPISRPNLTFSTLTVSNMSPEDSSIYLCSVDTDFYGYTFGSGTRLTVV.